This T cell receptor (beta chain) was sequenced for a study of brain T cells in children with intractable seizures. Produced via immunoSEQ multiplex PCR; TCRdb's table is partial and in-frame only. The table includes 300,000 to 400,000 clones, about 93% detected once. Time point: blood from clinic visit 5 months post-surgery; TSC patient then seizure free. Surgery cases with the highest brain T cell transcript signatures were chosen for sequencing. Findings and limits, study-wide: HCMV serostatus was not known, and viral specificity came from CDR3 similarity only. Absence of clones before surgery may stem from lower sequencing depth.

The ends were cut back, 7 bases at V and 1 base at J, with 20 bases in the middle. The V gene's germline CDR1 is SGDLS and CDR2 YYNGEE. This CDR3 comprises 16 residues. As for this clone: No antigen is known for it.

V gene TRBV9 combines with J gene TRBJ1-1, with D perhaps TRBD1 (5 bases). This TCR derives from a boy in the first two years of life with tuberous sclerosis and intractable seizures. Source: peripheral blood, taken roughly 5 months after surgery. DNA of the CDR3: TGTGCCAGCTCCCTGGTCCCTTTAGGGACGAACACTGAAGCTTTCTTT. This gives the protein CASSLVPLGTNTEAFF. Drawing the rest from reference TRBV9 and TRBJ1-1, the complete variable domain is DSGVTQTPKHLITATGQRVTLRCSPRSGDLSVYWYQQSLDQGLQFLIQYYNGEERAKGNILERFSAQQFPDLHSELNLSSLELGDSALYFCASSLVPLGTNTEAFFGQGTRLTVV.